These 8 T cell receptor beta chains were sequenced from one sample in a study of early T cells in non-severe SARS-CoV-2 infection. Using its own MiXCR run on the 5' RACE reads, TCRdb lists one record per CDR3 protein. The sample records about 55,000 distinct CDR3 sequences, around 12% being singletons. Sequenced material: whole blood. All receptors derive from an adult who was a healthcare worker with PCR-confirmed SARS-CoV-2 infection or an uninfected control (not recorded which).

This clonotype occurred many times. The V call is TRBV20-1, the J call TRBJ2-3; 14 nucleotides match TRBD2. The V segment lost 5 bases and the J segment 1 base; nucleotides outside the gene matches: 2. From germline, CDR1 is DFQATT and CDR2 SNEGSKA (reference sequence). This CDR3 spans 15 amino acids. Written as DNA, the CDR3 is TGCAGTGCTCCGACTAGCGGGAGGGGCACAGATACGCAGTATTTT. Translation gives CSAPTSGRGTDTQYF.

This clonotype was counted many times. The chain combines TRBV11-2 with TRBJ2-3, with TRBD2 as a possible D gene (6 bases). Trimming took off 1 base at V and 1 base at J, with 12 bases between the two ends. Germline V lookup: CDR1 SGHAT, CDR2 FQNNGV. This CDR3 region has 16 residues. DNA of the CDR3: TGTGCCAGCAGCTTAGTTCCCGGGGAGGGCACAGATACGCAGTATTTT. Translation gives CASSLVPGEGTDTQYF.

Ten or more counts support this clonotype. The chain recombines TRBV28 with TRBJ1-3; weak D call: TRBD1 (6 bases). With 2 bases removed from V and 4 bases from J, the gap between germline ends came to 15 bases. This CDR3 contains 16 residues. Germline V gives CDR1 MDHEN, CDR2 SYDVKM. DNA for the CDR3: TGTGCCAGCAGTTTAGGGGGCCAGGGCTTCGGAAACACCATATATTTT. Its protein product is CASSLGGQGFGNTIYF.

The genes are TRBV2 and TRBJ1-4; possible D gene TRBD1, 5 bases. V lost 6 bases and J lost 4, with 12 bases in between. The CDR3 has 14 amino acids. Germline CDR1 and CDR2: SNHLY and FYNNEI. CDR3 coding DNA: TGTGCCAGCAGCCCACAGGCGGGTAATGAAAAACTGTTTTTT. This encodes CASSPQAGNEKLFF.

The chain links TRBV29-1 to TRBJ2-3, with D tentatively TRBD2 (5 bases). Germline V lookup: CDR1 SQVTM, CDR2 ANQGSEA. V lost 3 bases to trimming and J lost 5 bases, with 9 bases between them. CDR3 length equals 12 residues. CDR3 amino acids: CSVERVGDTQYF. CDR3 sequence (DNA): TGCAGCGTTGAGCGGGTGGGAGATACGCAGTATTTT.

In this sample, this clonotype turned up many times. The chain links TRBV3-1 to TRBJ2-1; D ambiguous. CDR3 size: 11 residues. From germline, CDR1 is LGHDT and CDR2 YNNKEL (reference sequence). V lost 5 bases and J lost 8, with 7 bases in between. CDR3 sequence (DNA): TGTGCCAGCAGCTACGGGTATGAGCAGTTCTTC. Its translation: CASSYGYEQFF.

In its sample, this clonotype was seen a few times. The rearrangement joins TRBV13 to TRBJ1-6, with TRBD1 matching over 9 bases. Trimming took 5 bases from V and 9 from J; bases not matched to a gene: 14. Germline values: CDR1 PRHDT, CDR2 FYEKMQ (reference sequence). This CDR3 contains 17 residues. This CDR3 is CASSPSPGTGNRSPLHF. As DNA, the CDR3 is TGTGCCAGCAGCCCCAGTCCCGGGACAGGGAATCGTTCACCCCTCCACTTT.

The J gene is TRBJ1-1, the V gene TRBV12-3 or TRBV12-4; perhaps TRBD1 as D (5 bases). The CDR3 is made up of 12 amino acids. Trimming shortened V by 7 bases and J by 8 bases, and 14 bases separated the two germline ends. The CDR3 sequence: CASTDSGGEAFF. CDR3 bases: TGTGCCAGCACCGACAGCGGAGGGGAAGCTTTCTTT.